This T cell receptor (beta chain) was obtained from a study of blood T cell repertoires in COVID-19. The CDR3 totals 16 residues. Germline V gives CDR1 SGHRS, CDR2 YFSETQ. J lost 3 bases, V lost 5 bases, and 9 bases had no gene match. This table comes from immunoSEQ multiplex PCR, and its TCRdb copy is limited to in-frame clones, with some not included. The repertoire holds 250,000 to 300,000 clones, with about 86% as singletons. Material for sequencing was peripheral blood. The chain has TRBV5-1 and TRBJ2-4; 9 bases fit TRBD1. This clonotype originated in a woman in her fifties or sixties with active or convalescent COVID-19. CDR3 in amino acids: CASSSTGGKVKNIQYF. The CDR3 region has the DNA TGCGCCAGCAGTTCCACAGGGGGCAAGGTCAAAAACATTCAGTACTTC. Using reference TRBV5-1 and TRBJ2-4 for the parts outside the CDR3, the full variable domain is KAGVTQTPRYLIKTRGQQVTLSCSPISGHRSVSWYQQTPGQGLQFLFEYFSETQRNKGNFPGRFSGRQFSNSRSEMNVSTLELGDSALYLCASSSTGGKVKNIQYFGAGTRLSVL.